Below, 28 T cell receptor beta chains from the same sample are listed, as sequenced in a study of patients and donors after allogeneic stem cell transplantation. From the RT-PCR reads, TCRdb called clonotypes with MiXCR, one entry per CDR3 protein. This table holds approximately 410,000 distinct CDR3 sequences, under 20% found once. The sample comprised blood, either unsorted or a sorted T cell fraction (not recorded which). All receptors come from a human donor who was either an allogeneic HSCT recipient or a stem cell or donor lymphocyte infusion donor (not recorded which). It is not recorded whose cells these are; they may come from a transplant donor.

Only a few counts were recorded for this clonotype. V is TRBV6-5 and J is TRBJ2-5, with 11 bases matching TRBD2. Germline trimming cut 2 bases from V and 3 bases from J; bases unmatched to any gene: 8. CDR3 length equals 17 residues. Germline CDR1 is MNHEY and CDR2 is SVGAGI. The CDR3 coding sequence is TGTGCCAGCAGTTACGCCCTACTAGCGGGAGTGGAAGAGACCCAGTACTTC. Protein product: CASSYALLAGVEETQYF.

The chain combines TRBV7-8 with TRBJ2-3; D remains ambiguous. Germline CDR1 SGHVS, CDR2 FQNEAQ. This CDR3 region has 13 residues. Trimming took 5 bases from V and 5 from J, leaving 11 bases between them. DNA for the CDR3: TGTGCCAGCAGCCCCCCCCGGAGAGATACGCAGTATTTT. It translates to CASSPPRRDTQYF.

The rearrangement links TRBV2 to TRBJ1-1, with D tentatively TRBD1 (5 bases). V was cut by 3 bases and J by 5 bases, with 13 bases left in between. Germline V gene data show CDR1 as SNHLY and CDR2 as FYNNEI. The CDR3 covers 14 residues. CDR3 nucleotides: TGTGCCAGCAGTGATCGGGGGGGAGGAACTGAAGCTTTCTTT. This encodes CASSDRGGGTEAFF.

This clonotype came up a few times. The V call is TRBV7-8, the J call TRBJ1-1, with TRBD1 as a possible D gene (5 bases). The ends were cut back, 3 bases at V and 0 bases at J, with 11 bases in the middle. CDR3 length: 15 amino acids. CDR1 and CDR2 from the germline V gene are SGHVS and FQNEAQ. The CDR3 DNA is TGTGCCAGCAGCTTCTCAGGGTTAGTGAACACTGAAGCTTTCTTT. Translation: CASSFSGLVNTEAFF.

This clonotype occurred a few times. The chain has TRBV24-1 and TRBJ1-2; maybe TRBD1 (5 bases). V lost 5 bases, J lost 4 bases, and 16 bases lay in between. Germline V gene data show CDR1 as KGHDR and CDR2 as SFDVKD. CDR3 length: 15 residues. CDR3 in amino acids: CATSVGSGTTYGYTF. The CDR3 DNA is TGTGCCACCAGTGTCGGGAGCGGGACTACCTATGGCTACACCTTC.

A few counts support this clonotype. The chain employs TRBV24-1 and TRBJ2-2; D is perhaps TRBD1 or TRBD2 (5 bases each). V gave up 12 bases and J gave up 0 bases, with 13 bases separating them. CDR3 length equals 14 residues. CDR1 and CDR2 from the germline V gene are KGHDR and SFDVKD. The CDR3 DNA follows: TGTGCCTCCGGGGCCGGCGCGAACACCGGGGAGCTGTTTTTT. This codes for CASGAGANTGELFF.

V is TRBV6-1 and J is TRBJ2-3; no clear D. Germline CDR1 MNHNS, CDR2 SASEGT. V lost 6 bases and J 0 bases, leaving 13 bases between the germline ends. This CDR3 has 15 amino acids. The CDR3 DNA reads as TGTGCCAGCAGCGGCTTGATGGGAAGCACAGATACGCAGTATTTT. This codes for CASSGLMGSTDTQYF.

This clonotype was observed at least ten times. The CDR3 DNA sequence: TGTGCCAGCAGCCATCGTTTTATGGAGACCCAGTACTTC. Translation: CASSHRFMETQYF. The V and J genes are TRBV3-1 and TRBJ2-5; D not certain. There are 13 residues in the CDR3. Trimming stripped 3 bases from V and 5 bases from J, with 10 bases between. Germline CDR1 LGHDT, CDR2 YNNKEL (reference sequence).

The rearrangement uses TRBV12-3 or TRBV12-4 and TRBJ1-1; 10 bases fit TRBD1. The V gene end was trimmed by 5 bases and the J gene end by 1 base; junction bases not matched to a gene: 1. The CDR3 has 14 residues. CDR3 amino acids: CASSGTGENTEAFF. The DNA for the CDR3 is TGTGCCAGCAGTGGGACAGGGGAGAACACTGAAGCTTTCTTT.

This clonotype occurred a few times. The chain has TRBV5-1 and TRBJ1-2; the D is unclear. This CDR3 contains 11 residues. The germline V gene encodes CDR1 SGHRS and CDR2 YFSETQ. The V end was cut by 0 bases, the J end by 9 bases, with 6 bases between. The CDR3 DNA reads as TGCGCCAGCAGCTTGGACAATCGCTACACCTTC. This translates into CASSLDNRYTF.

There are a few counts of this clonotype. This rearrangement joins TRBV15 to TRBJ1-2; D unclear. Germline V CDR1 and CDR2: LNHNV, YYDKDF (reference sequence). The CDR3 consists of 17 residues. Trimming stripped 2 bases from V and 10 bases from J, with 26 bases between. CDR3 in amino acids: CATSRILSRRSYGLYTF. CDR3 DNA: TGTGCCACCAGCAGAATACTTTCGCGACGGAGCTATGGCCTCTACACCTTC. Full variable domain (outside the CDR3, taken from reference TRBV15 and TRBJ1-2): DAMVIQNPRYQVTQFGKPVTLSCSQTLNHNVMYWYQQKSSQAPKLLFHYYDKDFNNEADTPDNFQSRRPNTSFCFLDIRSPGLGDTAMYLCATSRILSRRSYGLYTFGSGTRLTVV.

The chain recombines TRBV3-1 with TRBJ1-2, with 7 bases that match TRBD1. J lost 5 bases, V lost 0 bases, and 6 bases had no gene match. The CDR3 is made up of 15 amino acids. CDR1 is LGHDT and CDR2 is YNNKEL in the germline V gene (reference sequence). CDR3 protein: CASSQDRKQGYGYTF. In nucleotides, the CDR3 is TGTGCCAGCAGCCAAGACAGGAAACAGGGGTATGGCTACACCTTC.

This clonotype was seen only a few times. The J gene is TRBJ1-2, the V gene TRBV19; possibly TRBD1 for D (5 bases). The CDR3 has 14 residues. Trimming stripped 11 bases from V and 7 bases from J, with 23 bases between. Germline V lookup: CDR1 LNHDA, CDR2 SQIVND (reference sequence). As DNA, the CDR3 is TGTGCCTCCTACAGCCAAACCAGGGAAACTGGCTACACCTTC. This sequence encodes CASYSQTRETGYTF.

This clonotype was found a few times. V gene TRBV19 combines with J gene TRBJ1-1, with 7 bases identical to TRBD1. The CDR3 consists of 17 residues. Trimming removed 5 bases from V and 0 bases from J; junction bases left unmatched: 12. The germline gives CDR1 LNHDA, CDR2 SQIVND (reference sequence). The DNA for the CDR3 is TGTGCCAGTAGTGTTCTACAGGGGCCACTAATGAACACTGAAGCTTTCTTT. Translated: CASSVLQGPLMNTEAFF. The variable domain in full, completed from reference TRBV19 and TRBJ1-1, reads DGGITQSPKYLFRKEGQNVTLSCEQNLNHDAMYWYRQDPGQGLRLIYYSQIVNDFQKGDIAEGYSVSREKKESFPLTVTSAQKNPTAFYLCASSVLQGPLMNTEAFFGQGTRLTVV.

This clonotype came up a few times. The V and J genes are TRBV12-3 or TRBV12-4 and TRBJ2-5; D call uncertain. Between the trimmed V and J ends, which lost 7 bases and 5 bases, there was a span of 14 bases. CDR3 size: 13 residues. CDR3 sequence reads: CASTLRDRETQYF. CDR3 coding DNA: TGTGCCAGCACGTTGAGAGATCGGGAGACCCAGTACTTC.

The V call is TRBV3-1, the J call TRBJ2-1; D is unresolved. Germline values: CDR1 LGHDT, CDR2 YNNKEL (reference sequence). CDR3 length equals 16 residues. V was shortened by 6 bases and J by 6 bases, with 21 bases between the two germline ends. CDR3 nucleotide sequence: TGTGCCAGCAGTCCTCGGGTGCCGCCCGCACTCAATGAGCAGTTCTTC. As protein: CASSPRVPPALNEQFF.

The V call is TRBV6-5, the J call TRBJ1-1; D perhaps matches TRBD1 (6 bases). V was clipped by 2 bases and J by 7 bases, with 14 bases between them. This CDR3 is 14 amino acids long. Germline V gives CDR1 MNHEY, CDR2 SVGAGI. CDR3 amino acids: CASSYRGASGEAFF. In nucleotides, the CDR3 is TGTGCCAGCAGTTACCGGGGGGCAAGCGGTGAAGCTTTCTTT.

This rearrangement joins TRBV7-3 to TRBJ2-2; D is possibly TRBD1 (6 bases). This CDR3 is 17 amino acids long. Trimming took 0 bases from V and 5 from J, leaving 16 bases between them. In germline, CDR1 is SGHTA, CDR2 FQGTGA. The CDR3 reads CASSLTSRGHRTGELFF. CDR3 in DNA: TGTGCCAGCAGCTTAACGAGTCGGGGACATAGAACCGGGGAGCTGTTTTTT.

The V gene is TRBV6-1, the J gene TRBJ1-1; 8 bases align to TRBD1. This CDR3 has 14 amino acids. Germline V lookup: CDR1 MNHNS, CDR2 SASEGT. V trimming: 6 bases; J trimming: 2 bases; junction bases outside the gene matches: 5. Written as DNA, the CDR3 is TGTGCCAGCAGCGGGACAGGACCAAACACTGAAGCTTTCTTT. It yields the protein CASSGTGPNTEAFF.

The CDR3 protein is CASTDGGNQPQHF. The CDR3 region has the DNA TGTGCCAGCACCGACGGGGGGAATCAGCCCCAGCATTTT. The chain links TRBV6-1 to TRBJ1-5; tentative D call: TRBD1 (5 bases). Germline values: CDR1 MNHNS, CDR2 SASEGT. V was clipped by 7 bases and J by 4 bases, with 11 bases between them. CDR3 length: 13 residues.

This clonotype has just a few counts. This chain links TRBV29-1 with TRBJ2-3, with a tentative D call TRBD1 (6 bases). V was pared by 7 bases and J by 0 bases, with 14 bases between. The germline V gene has CDR1 SQVTM and CDR2 ANQGSEA. CDR3 length: 14 residues. This CDR3 is CSAGQRFSTDTQYF. CDR3 bases: TGCAGCGCCGGACAGAGATTTAGCACAGATACGCAGTATTTT.

The table lists this clonotype with a few counts. The chain employs TRBV7-9 and TRBJ2-5; possible D gene TRBD2, 5 bases. Trimming removed 5 bases from V and 5 bases from J, with 18 bases in between. This CDR3 spans 15 amino acids. Germline V gene data show CDR1 as SEHNR and CDR2 as FQNEAQ (reference sequence). The CDR3 region is CASSLRTPQWETQYF. CDR3 nucleotides: TGTGCCAGCAGCCTCCGGACTCCTCAGTGGGAGACCCAGTACTTC.

This clonotype has at least ten counts. This rearrangement joins TRBV5-1 to TRBJ2-2; tentatively, D is TRBD1 (6 bases). Trimming pared 7 bases from V and 4 bases from J, leaving 11 bases between. The CDR3 is 13 amino acids. Germline V gives CDR1 SGHRS, CDR2 YFSETQ. CDR3 sequence: CASLEGGTGELFF. CDR3 in DNA: TGCGCCAGCTTGGAAGGGGGCACCGGGGAGCTGTTTTTT.

The J gene is TRBJ2-3, the V gene TRBV7-2, with 9 bases that match TRBD2. Germline V gene lookup returns CDR1 SGHTA and CDR2 FQGNSA. The CDR3 consists of 15 residues. V shed 1 base, J shed 4 bases, and the junction held 3 bases outside the gene matches. The CDR3: CASSLVGTSPDTQYF. Written as DNA, the CDR3 is TGTGCCAGCAGCTTAGTGGGGACTAGCCCAGATACGCAGTATTTT.

This clonotype has ten or more counts. The V call is TRBV5-5, the J call TRBJ1-1; D possibly corresponds to TRBD1 (6 bases). Germline V lookup: CDR1 SGHKS, CDR2 YYEKEE (reference sequence). Trimming pared 4 bases from V and 4 bases from J, leaving 17 bases between. The length of the CDR3 is 15 residues. The CDR3 region has the DNA TGTGCCAGCAGCCCGCTCCAGGGGCTTCTCACTGAAGCTTTCTTT. Translating gives CASSPLQGLLTEAFF.

This chain links TRBV13 with TRBJ2-5; D is possibly TRBD2 (5 bases). The germline gives CDR1 PRHDT, CDR2 FYEKMQ (reference sequence). V lost 2 bases to trimming and J lost 7 bases, with 11 bases between them. This CDR3 contains 13 residues. In DNA, the CDR3 is TGTGCCAGCAGCTTATCTGAGGCGGGGACCCAGTACTTC. Amino acids: CASSLSEAGTQYF.

V gene TRBV20-1 combines with J gene TRBJ2-1; 10 positions match TRBD2. The junction had 3 bases not matched to a gene; V was cut back by 0 bases and J by 1 base. The CDR3 totals 16 residues. Germline V gives CDR1 DFQATT, CDR2 SNEGSKA (reference sequence). As DNA, the CDR3 is TGCAGTGCTAGAGACTCGACTAGCGGGTCCTACAATGAGCAGTTCTTC. This sequence encodes CSARDSTSGSYNEQFF.

This clonotype was recorded a few times. The chain is built from TRBV19 and TRBJ1-6; D is unresolved. Trimming left V 6 bases short and J 2 bases short, with 14 bases between. CDR1 is LNHDA and CDR2 is SQIVND in the germline V gene (reference sequence). There are 16 residues in the CDR3. CDR3 in DNA: TGTGCCAGTAGCGAGTTCCCCCTCGCCTATAATTCACCCCTCCACTTT. It translates to CASSEFPLAYNSPLHF.